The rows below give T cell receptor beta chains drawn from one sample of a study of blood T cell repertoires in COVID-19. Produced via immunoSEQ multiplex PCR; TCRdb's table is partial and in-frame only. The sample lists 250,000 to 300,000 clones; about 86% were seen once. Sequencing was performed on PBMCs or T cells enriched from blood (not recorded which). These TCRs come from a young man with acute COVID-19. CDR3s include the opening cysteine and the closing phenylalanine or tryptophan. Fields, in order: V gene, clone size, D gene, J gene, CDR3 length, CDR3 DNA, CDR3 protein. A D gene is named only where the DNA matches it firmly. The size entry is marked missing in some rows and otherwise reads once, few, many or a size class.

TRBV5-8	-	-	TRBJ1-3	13	TGTGCCAGCAGCACTCGACGGAGCCTACGGATATATTTT	CASSTRRSLRIYF
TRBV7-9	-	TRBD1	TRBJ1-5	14	TGTGCCAGCAGCAAAACAGGGGACCATCAGCCCCAGCATTTT	CASSKTGDHQPQHF
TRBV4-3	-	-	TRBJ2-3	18	TGCGCCAGCAGCCAATCCCCTGGACTGAATAGACCCACAGATACGCAGTATTTT	CASSQSPGLNRPTDTQYF
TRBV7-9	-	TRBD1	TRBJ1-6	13	TGTGCCAGCAGCCGACAGGGGGGTTCACCCCTCCACTTT	CASSRQGGSPLHF
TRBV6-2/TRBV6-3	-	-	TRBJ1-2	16	TGTGCCAGCAGTTTCCCACCTCGGACAGAAACACCCACCTACACCTTC	CASSFPPRTETPTYTF
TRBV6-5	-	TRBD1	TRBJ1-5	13	TGTGCCAGCAGCCTTACAGGGGTTGAGCCCCAGCATTTT	CASSLTGVEPQHF
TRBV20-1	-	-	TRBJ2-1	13	TGCAGTGCTAGTTCGTGGCCGGGCAATGAGCAGTTCTTC	CSASSWPGNEQFF
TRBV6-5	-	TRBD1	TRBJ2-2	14	TGTGCCACCGGACAGGGAGTCGGCCCCGGGGAGCTGTTTTTT	CATGQGVGPGELFF
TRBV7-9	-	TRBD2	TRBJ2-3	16	TGTGCCAGCAGCTTCAGCCGGACTAGCGGCACAGATACGCAGTATTTT	CASSFSRTSGTDTQYF
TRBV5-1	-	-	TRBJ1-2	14	TGTGCCAGCAGCTTGGCTGGGGAGAACTATGGCTACACCTTC	CASSLAGENYGYTF
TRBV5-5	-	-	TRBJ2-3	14	TGTGCCAGCAGCTTGGCGGAGCCCGCAGATACGCAGTATTTT	CASSLAEPADTQYF
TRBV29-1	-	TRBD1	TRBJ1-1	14	TGCAGCGTTGCACGACAGGGGACGAACACTGAAGCTTTCTTT	CSVARQGTNTEAFF
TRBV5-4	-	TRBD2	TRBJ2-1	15	TGTGCCAGCAGCTTGGAGGGCGGGGGGGAAAATGAGCAGTTCTTC	CASSLEGGGENEQFF
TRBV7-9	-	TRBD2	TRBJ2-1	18	TGTGCCAGCAGCTTAGGGACTAGCGGGAGGGGGTCCTACAATGAGCAGTTCTTC	CASSLGTSGRGSYNEQFF
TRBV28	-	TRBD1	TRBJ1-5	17	TGTGCCAGCAGTCCCGTTAGGGGGCGAAATCTGGATCAGCCCCAGCATTTT	CASSPVRGRNLDQPQHF
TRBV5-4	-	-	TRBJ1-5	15	TGTGCCAGCAGCTCGGGCGGGGGTGGCAATCAGCCCCAGCATTTT	CASSSGGGGNQPQHF
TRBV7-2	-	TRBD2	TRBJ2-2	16	TGTGCCAGCAGCTTAAGAGCGGGGGGGCAGTCCGGGGAGCTGTTTTTT	CASSLRAGGQSGELFF
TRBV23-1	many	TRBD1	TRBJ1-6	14	TGCGCCAGCTACCCGGGACAGGGAAATTCACCCCTCCACTTT	CASYPGQGNSPLHF
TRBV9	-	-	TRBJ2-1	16	TGTGCCAGCAGCGTAGCTATCGGGAGTCCGATCAATGAGCAGTTCTTC	CASSVAIGSPINEQFF
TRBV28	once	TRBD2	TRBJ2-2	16	TGTGCCAGCAGACGCCCTCGGGGGGACAACACCGGGGAGCTGTTTTTT	CASRRPRGDNTGELFF
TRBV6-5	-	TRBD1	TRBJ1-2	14	TGTGCCAGCAGCAGGGGACAGGCCACGGGGGGCTACACCTTC	CASSRGQATGGYTF
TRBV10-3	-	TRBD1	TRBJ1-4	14	TGTGCCATCAGCGAGGGACAGTCTAATGAAAAACTGTTTTTT	CAISEGQSNEKLFF
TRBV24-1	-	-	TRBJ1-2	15	TGTGCCACCAGTAGCACCGGGATTTCGGACTATGGCTACACCTTC	CATSSTGISDYGYTF
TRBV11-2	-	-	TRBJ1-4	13	TGTGCCAGCAGCTCAACTAGGGATGAAAAACTGTTTTTT	CASSSTRDEKLFF
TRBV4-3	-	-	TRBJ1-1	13	TGCGCCAGCCGTGCGGTTTCCGACACTGAAGCTTTCTTT	CASRAVSDTEAFF
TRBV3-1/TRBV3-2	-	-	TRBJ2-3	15	TGTGCCAGCAGCCAGGAGCACTCTAGCACAGATACGCAGTATTTT	CASSQEHSSTDTQYF
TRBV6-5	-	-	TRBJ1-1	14	TGTGCCAGCCAGGGCTCCCCCATGAACACTGAAGCTTTCTTT	CASQGSPMNTEAFF
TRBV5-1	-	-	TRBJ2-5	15	TGTGCCAGCAGTCTTATGGGCGGAGGACAAGAGACCCAGTACTTC	CASSLMGGGQETQYF
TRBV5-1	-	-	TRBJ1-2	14	TGCGCCAGCAGGGCGGGAGTGGAACTGCATGGCTACACCTTC	CASRAGVELHGYTF
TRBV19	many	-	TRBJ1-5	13	TGTGCCAGCAACCGTGCGGTTGGTCAGCCCCAGCATTTT	CASNRAVGQPQHF
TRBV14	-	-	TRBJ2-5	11	TGTGCCAGCAGCGGCGGGCAGACCCAGTACTTC	CASSGGQTQYF
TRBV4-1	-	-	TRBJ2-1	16	TGCGCCAGCAGCCAAGATTTGGGGGGCTCCTACAATGAGCAGTTCTTC	CASSQDLGGSYNEQFF
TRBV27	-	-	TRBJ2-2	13	TGTGCCAGCAGCATAAAACGGGCCGGGGAGCTGTTTTTT	CASSIKRAGELFF
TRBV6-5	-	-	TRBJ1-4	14	TGTGCCAGCAGTTACGCGACATCTAATGAAAAACTGTTTTTT	CASSYATSNEKLFF
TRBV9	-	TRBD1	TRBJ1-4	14	TGTGCCAGCAGCGAACAGGGGTCTAATGAAAAACTGTTTTTT	CASSEQGSNEKLFF
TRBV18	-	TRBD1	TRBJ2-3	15	TGTGCCAGCTCCCCCGGACAGGGGGCTAGAGATACGCAGTATTTT	CASSPGQGARDTQYF
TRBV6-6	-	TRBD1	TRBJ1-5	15	TGTGCCAGCCGCCGGGACAGCCAAAACAATCAGCCCCAGCATTTT	CASRRDSQNNQPQHF
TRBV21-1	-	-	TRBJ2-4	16	TGTGCCAGCAGCAAATCGACAGGCCCAGACCAAAACATTCAGTACTTC	CASSKSTGPDQNIQYF
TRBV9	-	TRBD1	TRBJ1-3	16	TGTGCCAGCAGCGCGGAGTCGACAGGGGCTGGAAACACCATATATTTT	CASSAESTGAGNTIYF
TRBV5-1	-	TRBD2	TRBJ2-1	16	TGTGCCAGCAGCCCTCCCGGACTAGCGGGGGCCAGTGAGCAGTTCTTC	CASSPPGLAGASEQFF
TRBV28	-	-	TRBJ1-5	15	TGTGCCAGCAGTTTCCCGGGAATCGGCAATCAGCCCCAGCATTTT	CASSFPGIGNQPQHF
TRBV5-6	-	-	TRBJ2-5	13	TGTGCCAGCAGCTTGGGGCTCCAAGAGACCCAGTACTTC	CASSLGLQETQYF
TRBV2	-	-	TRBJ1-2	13	TGTGCCAGCACCGAGGCCCAACCCTATGGCTACACCTTC	CASTEAQPYGYTF
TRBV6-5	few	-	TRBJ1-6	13	TGTGCCAGTCAAGACAGTTTTAATTCACCCCTCCACTTT	CASQDSFNSPLHF
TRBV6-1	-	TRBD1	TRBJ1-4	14	TGTGCCAGCAGTAGGACAGGGGAGAGTGAAAAACTGTTTTTT	CASSRTGESEKLFF